This is a list of T cell receptor beta chains from one sample in a study of T cell responses to AZD1222 COVID-19 vaccine. Clones were read by immunoSEQ multiplex PCR, and TCRdb kept only the in-frame ones, dropping some. The table lists some 130,000 clones, over 75% of them singletons. Here the sequenced sample was peripheral blood, taken on day 0 of AZD1222 vaccination. These receptors were collected from an adult in good health. Both conserved end residues are part of each CDR3.

V gene	CDR3 length	CDR3 protein
TRBV25-1	12	CASSDREDGYTF
TRBV18	12	CASSPFMATQYF
TRBV14	14	CASSQRASSYEQYF
TRBV6-4	14	CASSVYGSTDTQYF
TRBV9	15	CASSPRAGSGNTIYF
TRBV5-1	14	CASSDSGNTGELFF
TRBV27	14	CASKKRDSHSPLHF
TRBV18	15	CASSPLDRGVETQYF
TRBV10-3	13	CASAGTGLTEAFF
TRBV7-8	13	CASSNNLNSPLHF
TRBV6-2/TRBV6-3	15	CASSYGTAAGNTIYF
TRBV13	17	CASTSWRGREREGEQYF
TRBV9	16	CASSPLAGPSTDTQYF
TRBV5-1	16	CASYPGLAGVGDTQYF
TRBV7-9	15	CASSSPELNAGELFF
TRBV5-1	14	CASSFWTGRDEQYF
TRBV9	15	CASSSDSSGANVLTF
TRBV7-6	14	CASSLEPEYYGYTF
TRBV2	15	CASSRGGADTGELFF
TRBV11-3	12	CASSLAWWELFF
TRBV28	14	CASSLTGNTGELFF
TRBV9	15	CASSLEAASGNTIYF
TRBV27	14	CASSSGPYLRPLHF
TRBV6-5	14	CASGYRGSNEKLFF
TRBV12-3/TRBV12-4	11	CASSLVEGQFF
TRBV9	15	CASSVPGGSGNTIYF
TRBV29-1	14	CSVEDTGRGSEAFF
TRBV5-1	12	CASTASGSPLHF
TRBV4-1	15	CASSHPQGVNYGYTF
TRBV28	15	CASSLLGQARYEQYF
TRBV7-9	14	CASSVVGETDTQYF
TRBV19	15	CASSPRTGPTYEQYF
TRBV5-1	14	CASSEAGGPGELFF
TRBV2	15	CASSAVGGFTDTQYF
TRBV24-1	11	CATSVGGGYTF
TRBV12-3/TRBV12-4	13	CASSLSSGNTIYF
TRBV24-1	12	CATSDLNQPQHF
TRBV7-2	15	CASRPGTGSKQPQHF
TRBV6-5	13	CASYGWSGNTIYF
TRBV21-1	14	CAIPALPSTDTQYF
TRBV7-3	16	CASSSGTSGVYNEQFF
TRBV3-1/TRBV3-2	14	CASGGQGESYEQYF
TRBV5-1	14	CASSLGQANTEAFF
TRBV10-3	15	CAISEVRLATDTQYF
TRBV6-4	14	CASSAGVGTGELFF
TRBV7-2	17	CASSLALTSGIEDTQYF
TRBV19	15	CASSGTGGTAGELFF
TRBV2	12	CASTGTVYEQYF
TRBV13	13	CASSLGMNTEAFF
TRBV27	12	CASSFVNQPQHF
TRBV19	15	CASSIKGNSGNTIYF
TRBV10-3	17	CAISGGGPSRGTDTQYF
TRBV7-9	13	CASSSQPPYEQYF
TRBV6-5	13	CASTKAGFSEAFF
TRBV2	16	CASSEAVQGAPYEQYF
TRBV6-5	13	CASRAQEGYGYTF
TRBV9	15	CASSPGPVPYNEQFF
TRBV20-1	14	CSASEGLAGETQYF
TRBV21-1	17	CASSKVFRGRSLDEQFF
TRBV5-1	14	CASSLVQGGTGYTF